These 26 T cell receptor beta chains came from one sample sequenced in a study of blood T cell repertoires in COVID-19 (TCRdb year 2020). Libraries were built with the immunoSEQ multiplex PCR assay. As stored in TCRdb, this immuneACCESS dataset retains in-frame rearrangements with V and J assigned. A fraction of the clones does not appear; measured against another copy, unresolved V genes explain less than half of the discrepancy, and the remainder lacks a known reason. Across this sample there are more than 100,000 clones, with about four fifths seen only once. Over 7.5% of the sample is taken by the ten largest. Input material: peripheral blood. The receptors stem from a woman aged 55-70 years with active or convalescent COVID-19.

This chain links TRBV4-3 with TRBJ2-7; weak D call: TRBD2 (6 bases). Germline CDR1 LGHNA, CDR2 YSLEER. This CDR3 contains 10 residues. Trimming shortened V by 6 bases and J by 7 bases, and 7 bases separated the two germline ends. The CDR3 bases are TGCGCCAGCAGGGGGACTGAGCAGTACTTC. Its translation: CASRGTEQYF.

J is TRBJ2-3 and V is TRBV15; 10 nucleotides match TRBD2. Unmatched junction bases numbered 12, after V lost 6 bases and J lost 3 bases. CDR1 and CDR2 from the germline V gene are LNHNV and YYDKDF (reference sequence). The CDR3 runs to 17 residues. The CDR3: CATSGGTSAFGTDTQYF. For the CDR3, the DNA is TGTGCCACCAGTGGTGGGACTAGCGCTTTTGGGACAGATACGCAGTATTTT.

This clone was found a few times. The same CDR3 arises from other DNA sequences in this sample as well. Written as DNA, the CDR3 is TGTGCCAGCAGCTTAGCACAGAATAATTCACCCCTCCACTTT. It yields the protein CASSLAQNNSPLHF. The chain couples TRBV7-9 to TRBJ1-6; D is uncertain. CDR1 and CDR2 from the germline V gene are SEHNR and FQNEAQ (reference sequence). This CDR3 comprises 14 residues. V was cut by 0 bases and J by 5 bases, with 5 bases left in between.

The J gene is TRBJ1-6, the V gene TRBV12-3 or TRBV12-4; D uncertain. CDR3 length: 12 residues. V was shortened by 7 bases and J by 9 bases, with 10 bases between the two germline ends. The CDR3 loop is CASTIRSSPLHF. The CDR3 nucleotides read TGTGCCAGCACCATACGGAGTTCACCCCTCCACTTT.

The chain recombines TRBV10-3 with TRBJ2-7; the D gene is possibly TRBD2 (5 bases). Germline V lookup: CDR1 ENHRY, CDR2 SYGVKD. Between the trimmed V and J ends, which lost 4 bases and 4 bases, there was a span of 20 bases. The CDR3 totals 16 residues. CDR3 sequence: CAISALGLAGDYEQYF. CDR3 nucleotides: TGTGCCATCAGTGCCTTAGGACTGGCCGGCGATTACGAGCAGTACTTC.

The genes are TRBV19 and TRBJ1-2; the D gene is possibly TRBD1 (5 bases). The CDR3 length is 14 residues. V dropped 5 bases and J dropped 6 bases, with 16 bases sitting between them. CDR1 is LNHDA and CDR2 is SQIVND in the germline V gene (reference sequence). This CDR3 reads CASSPRGREDGYTF. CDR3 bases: TGTGCCAGTAGTCCCCGGGGGAGGGAGGATGGCTACACCTTC.

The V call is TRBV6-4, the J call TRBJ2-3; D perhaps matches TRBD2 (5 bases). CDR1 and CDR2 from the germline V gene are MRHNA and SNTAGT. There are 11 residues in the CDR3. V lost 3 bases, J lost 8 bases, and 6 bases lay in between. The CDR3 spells CASSERGTQYF. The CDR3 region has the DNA TGTGCCAGCAGTGAACGGGGTACGCAGTATTTT.

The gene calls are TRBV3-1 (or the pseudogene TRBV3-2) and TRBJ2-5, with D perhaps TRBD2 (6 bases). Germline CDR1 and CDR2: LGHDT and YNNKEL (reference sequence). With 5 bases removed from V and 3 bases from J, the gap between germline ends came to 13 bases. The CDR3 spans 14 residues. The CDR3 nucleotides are TGTGCCAGCAGCGCCGGGACTTACGAAGAGACCCAGTACTTC. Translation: CASSAGTYEETQYF.

CDR3 protein: CASSDSRAVSYEQYF. CDR3 sequence (DNA): TGTGCCAGCAGTGACTCGAGGGCGGTCTCCTACGAGCAGTACTTC. J is TRBJ2-7 and V is TRBV6-4; D might be TRBD2 (5 bases). Germline loops: CDR1 MRHNA, CDR2 SNTAGT. The CDR3 sequence is 15 residues long. The ends were cut back, 0 bases at V and 0 bases at J, with 9 bases in the middle.

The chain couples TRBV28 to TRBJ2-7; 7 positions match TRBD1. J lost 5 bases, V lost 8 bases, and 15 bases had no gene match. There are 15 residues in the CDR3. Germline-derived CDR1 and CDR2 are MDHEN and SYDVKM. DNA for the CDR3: TGTGCCAGCGGTACAGCCCAGGGGGTTACCCACGAGCAGTACTTC. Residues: CASGTAQGVTHEQYF.

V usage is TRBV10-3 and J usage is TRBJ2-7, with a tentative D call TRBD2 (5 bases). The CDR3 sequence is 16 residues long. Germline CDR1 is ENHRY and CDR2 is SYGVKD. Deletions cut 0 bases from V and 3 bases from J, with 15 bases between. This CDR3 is CAISESDWQRRYEQYF. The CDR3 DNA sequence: TGTGCCATCAGTGAGTCGGACTGGCAGCGACGCTACGAGCAGTACTTC.

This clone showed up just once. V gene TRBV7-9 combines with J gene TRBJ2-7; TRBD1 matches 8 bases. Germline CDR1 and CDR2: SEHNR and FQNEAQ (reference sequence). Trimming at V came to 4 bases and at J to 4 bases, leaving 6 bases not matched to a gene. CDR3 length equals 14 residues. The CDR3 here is CASSYRGEVYEQYF. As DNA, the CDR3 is TGTGCCAGCAGCTACAGGGGGGAAGTGTACGAGCAGTACTTC.

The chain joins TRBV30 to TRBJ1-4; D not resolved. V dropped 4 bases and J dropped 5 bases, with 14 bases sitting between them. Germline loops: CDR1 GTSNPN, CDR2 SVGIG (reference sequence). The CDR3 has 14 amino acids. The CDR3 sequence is CAWTSPPVNEKLFF. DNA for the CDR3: TGTGCCTGGACCTCCCCACCGGTCAATGAAAAACTGTTTTTT.

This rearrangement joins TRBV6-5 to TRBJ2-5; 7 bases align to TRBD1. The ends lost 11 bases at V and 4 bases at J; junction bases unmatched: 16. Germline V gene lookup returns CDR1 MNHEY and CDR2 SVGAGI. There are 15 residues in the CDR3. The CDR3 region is CASSHSPTGRETQYF. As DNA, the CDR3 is TGTGCCTCCTCTCACTCCCCGACAGGGAGAGAGACCCAGTACTTC.

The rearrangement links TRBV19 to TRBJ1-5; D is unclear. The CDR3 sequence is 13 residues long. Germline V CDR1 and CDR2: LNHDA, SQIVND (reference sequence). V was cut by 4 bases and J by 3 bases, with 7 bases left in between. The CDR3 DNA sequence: TGTGCCAGTAGTAATAAGCTCAATCAGCCCCAGCATTTT. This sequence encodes CASSNKLNQPQHF.

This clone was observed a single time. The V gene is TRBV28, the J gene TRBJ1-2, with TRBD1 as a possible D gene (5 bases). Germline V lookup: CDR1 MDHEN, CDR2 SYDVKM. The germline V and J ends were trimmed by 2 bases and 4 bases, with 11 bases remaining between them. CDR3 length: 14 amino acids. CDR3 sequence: CASSLLRVGYGYTF. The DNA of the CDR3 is TGTGCCAGCAGTTTACTCAGGGTCGGCTATGGCTACACCTTC.

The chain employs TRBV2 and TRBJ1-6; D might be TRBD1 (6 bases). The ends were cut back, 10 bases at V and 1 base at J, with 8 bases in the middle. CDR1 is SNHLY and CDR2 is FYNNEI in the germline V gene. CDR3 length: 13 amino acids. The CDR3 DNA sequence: TGTGCCACACAGGGATCCTATAATTCACCCCTCCACTTT. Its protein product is CATQGSYNSPLHF.

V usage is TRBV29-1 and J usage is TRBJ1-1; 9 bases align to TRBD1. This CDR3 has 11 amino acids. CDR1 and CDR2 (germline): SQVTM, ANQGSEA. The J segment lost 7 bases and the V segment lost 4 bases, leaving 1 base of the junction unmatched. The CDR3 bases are TGCAGCGTTGTGGGACAGGGTGAAGCTTTCTTT. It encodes CSVVGQGEAFF.

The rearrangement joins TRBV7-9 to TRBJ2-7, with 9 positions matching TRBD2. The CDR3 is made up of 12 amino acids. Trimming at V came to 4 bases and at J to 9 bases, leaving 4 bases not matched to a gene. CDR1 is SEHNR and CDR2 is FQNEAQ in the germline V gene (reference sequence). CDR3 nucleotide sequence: TGTGCCAGCAGCTCCGAACTAGCGGGGCAGTACTTC. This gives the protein CASSSELAGQYF.

The CDR3 loop is CASSLSSGRALFF. The CDR3 region has the DNA TGTGCCAGCAGCTTGAGTAGCGGGAGGGCCCTTTTCTTC. This rearrangement joins TRBV5-4 to TRBJ2-1; 11 nucleotides line up with TRBD2. Germline CDR1 is SGHNT and CDR2 is YYREEE (reference sequence). The V gene end was trimmed by 1 base and the J gene end by 16 bases; junction bases not matched to a gene: 7. The CDR3 is 13 residues long.

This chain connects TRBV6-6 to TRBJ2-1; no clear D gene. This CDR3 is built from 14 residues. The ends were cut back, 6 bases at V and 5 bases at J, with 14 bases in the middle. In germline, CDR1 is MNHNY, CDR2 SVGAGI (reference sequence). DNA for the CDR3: TGTGCCAGCAGCCCCCTGGGCGTACACAATGAGCAGTTCTTC. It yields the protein CASSPLGVHNEQFF.

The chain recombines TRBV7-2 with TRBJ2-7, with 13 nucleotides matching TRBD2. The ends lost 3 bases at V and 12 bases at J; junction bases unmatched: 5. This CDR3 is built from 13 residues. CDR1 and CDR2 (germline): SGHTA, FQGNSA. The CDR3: CASSLGLAGTSYF. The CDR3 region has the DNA TGTGCCAGCAGCTTGGGACTAGCGGGAACTTCGTACTTC.

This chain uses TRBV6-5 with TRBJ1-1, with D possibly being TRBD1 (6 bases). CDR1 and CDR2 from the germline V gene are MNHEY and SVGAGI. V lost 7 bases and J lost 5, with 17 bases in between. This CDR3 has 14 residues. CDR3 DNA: TGTGCCAGCACCTTGGACAGAACGGCGACTGAAGCTTTCTTT. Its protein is CASTLDRTATEAFF.

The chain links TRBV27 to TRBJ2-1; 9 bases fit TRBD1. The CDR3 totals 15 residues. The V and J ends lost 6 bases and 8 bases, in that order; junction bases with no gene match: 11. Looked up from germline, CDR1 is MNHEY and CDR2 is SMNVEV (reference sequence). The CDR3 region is CASSTLGTGSHEQFF. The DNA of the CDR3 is TGTGCCAGCAGCACGCTGGGGACAGGGTCTCATGAGCAGTTCTTC.

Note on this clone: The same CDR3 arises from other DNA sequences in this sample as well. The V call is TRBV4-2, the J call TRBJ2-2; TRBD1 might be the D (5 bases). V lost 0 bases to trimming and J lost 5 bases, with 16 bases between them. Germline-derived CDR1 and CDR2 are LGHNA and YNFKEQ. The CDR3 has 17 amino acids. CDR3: CASSQEVLAGRTGELFF. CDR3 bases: TGTGCCAGCAGCCAAGAAGTCCTGGCAGGGCGAACCGGGGAGCTGTTTTTT.

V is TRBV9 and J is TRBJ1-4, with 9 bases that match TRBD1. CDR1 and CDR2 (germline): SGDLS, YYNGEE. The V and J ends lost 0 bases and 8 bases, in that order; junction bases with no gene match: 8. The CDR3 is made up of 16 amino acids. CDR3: CASSVAYGTGYEKLFF. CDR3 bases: TGTGCCAGCAGCGTAGCCTACGGGACAGGGTACGAAAAACTGTTTTTT.